This is a list of T cell receptor beta chains from one sample in a study of T cell responses to AZD1222 COVID-19 vaccine. Sequenced by immunoSEQ multiplex PCR; TCRdb stores in-frame clones only, minus some. There are around 100,000 clones in the sample; 84% occur only once, and approximately 15% lies in the top ten. This material consisted of peripheral blood, taken on day 0 of AZD1222 vaccination. These receptors were obtained from an adult in good health. The CDR3 runs from the conserved cysteine through the conserved F or W. A D gene is named only where the DNA matches it firmly. Clone sizes are given selectively: once, few, many, or a class where the clone is expanded.

clone_size j_call v_call d_call cdr3_length cdr3_aa cdr3_nt
NA TRBJ2-1 TRBV7-2 TRBD2 14 CASSHGLAGEGTFF TGTGCCAGCAGCCATGGACTAGCGGGGGAAGGTACGTTCTTC
NA TRBJ1-1 TRBV11-3 NA 12 CASSLRSGEAFF TGTGCCAGCAGCTTAAGGTCCGGTGAAGCTTTCTTT
NA TRBJ1-6 TRBV12-5 NA 14 CASGLSGSVSPLHF TGTGCTAGTGGTTTGAGTGGCTCCGTTTCACCCCTCCACTTT
NA TRBJ2-7 TRBV6-5 TRBD2 14 CASTPGTSWYEQYF TGTGCCAGCACACCCGGGACTAGCTGGTACGAGCAGTACTTC
NA TRBJ1-4 TRBV7-9 NA 16 CASSLLGGSTNEKLFF TGTGCCAGCAGCTTATTGGGTGGGAGTACTAATGAAAAACTGTTTTTT
NA TRBJ1-5 TRBV5-4 NA 12 CASSLSRQPQHF TGTGCCAGCAGCTTGAGTCGTCAGCCCCAGCATTTT
NA TRBJ2-7 TRBV19 NA 14 CASSIERGSYEQYF TGTGCCAGTAGTATAGAACGGGGGTCCTACGAGCAGTACTTC
NA TRBJ1-1 TRBV6-5 NA 13 CATLGVLDTEAFF TGTGCCACGCTTGGGGTTCTCGACACTGAAGCTTTCTTT
few TRBJ1-5 TRBV18 NA 13 CASSPDRDQPQHF TGTGCCAGCTCCCCGGACAGAGATCAGCCCCAGCATTTT
NA TRBJ1-2 TRBV7-9 NA 13 CASSFDVSRGYTF TGTGCCAGCAGCTTCGATGTCTCACGGGGCTACACCTTC
NA TRBJ1-2 TRBV19 TRBD1 14 CATQSGTGSYGYTF TGTGCCACCCAAAGTGGGACAGGGTCGTATGGCTACACCTTC
NA TRBJ1-4 TRBV7-6 NA 16 CASSLAAGPLHEKLFF TGTGCCAGCAGCTTAGCGGCAGGGCCTCTGCATGAAAAACTGTTTTTT
NA TRBJ2-7 TRBV3-1/TRBV3-2 NA 13 CASCSGNTYEQYF TGTGCCAGCTGCTCCGGGAACACCTACGAGCAGTACTTC
once TRBJ2-7 TRBV28 TRBD1 14 CASRERQGLYEQYF TGTGCCAGCAGGGAAAGACAGGGTCTGTACGAGCAGTACTTC
NA TRBJ2-5 TRBV24-1 NA 12 CATMGHGETQYF TGTGCCACCATGGGACATGGAGAGACCCAGTACTTC
NA TRBJ1-5 TRBV28 TRBD1 14 CASRTGGSNQPQHF TGTGCCAGCAGGACAGGGGGCTCAAATCAGCCCCAGCATTTT
NA TRBJ2-5 TRBV29-1 NA 14 CSVEDRFLGETQYF TGCAGCGTTGAAGATCGGTTCCTAGGAGAGACCCAGTACTTC
few TRBJ1-1 TRBV3-1/TRBV3-2 TRBD1 15 CASSEYRGLNTEAFF TGTGCCAGCAGCGAATACAGGGGCTTGAACACTGAAGCTTTCTTT
NA TRBJ1-1 TRBV5-1 NA 13 CASSLIQNTEAFF TGCGCCAGCAGCTTGATCCAAAACACTGAAGCTTTCTTT
NA TRBJ1-1 TRBV5-6 NA 19 CASSLGSGSLRRGDTEAFF TGTGCCAGCAGCTTAGGTTCAGGGTCACTAAGGAGAGGCGACACTGAAGCTTTCTTT
NA TRBJ1-4 TRBV10-3 NA 13 CATKGPTNEKLFF TGTGCCACCAAAGGACCCACGAATGAAAAACTGTTTTTT
NA TRBJ2-7 TRBV28 TRBD1 15 CASSSPDRSSYEQYF TGTGCCAGCAGTTCGCCGGACAGGAGCTCCTACGAGCAGTACTTC
NA TRBJ1-1 TRBV11-2 NA 16 CASSPQGRGMNTEAFF TGTGCCAGCAGTCCACAGGGTCGGGGTATGAACACTGAAGCTTTCTTT
NA TRBJ2-2 TRBV7-2 NA 12 CASSRVGGELFF TGTGCCAGCAGCCGGGTGGGAGGGGAGCTGTTTTTT
few TRBJ1-6 TRBV12-3/TRBV12-4 NA 13 CASSRDGNSPLHF TGTGCCAGCAGTAGGGACGGGAATTCACCCCTCCACTTT
NA TRBJ1-2 TRBV9 TRBD1 14 CASSGQGGGYGYTF TGTGCCAGCAGCGGACAGGGGGGTGGTTATGGCTACACCTTC
NA TRBJ1-5 TRBV10-3 NA 15 CAIGTRLNSNQPQHF TGTGCCATCGGTACCCGATTAAATAGCAATCAGCCCCAGCATTTT
NA TRBJ1-2 TRBV7-2 NA 14 CASSLLRGASFATF TGTGCCAGCAGCTTGTTGCGGGGGGCCAGTTTCGCCACCTTC
NA TRBJ2-1 TRBV13 TRBD1 16 CASSQGGRSSYNEQFF TGTGCCAGCAGCCAAGGGGGCCGGAGCTCCTACAATGAGCAGTTCTTC
NA TRBJ2-7 TRBV11-3 TRBD1 18 CASSLERSRTGFSYEQYF TGTGCCAGCAGCTTAGAAAGGTCGCGGACAGGTTTCTCCTACGAGCAGTACTTC
NA TRBJ2-1 TRBV5-4 TRBD1 15 CASSRDRGSINEQFF TGTGCCAGCAGCCGAGACAGGGGGTCGATCAATGAGCAGTTCTTC
NA TRBJ2-5 TRBV7-8 NA 12 CASSFGWETQYF TGTGCCAGCAGCTTTGGATGGGAGACCCAGTACTTC
NA TRBJ1-1 TRBV6-5 TRBD1 14 CASTADRGGTEAFF TGTGCCAGCACCGCGGACAGGGGTGGCACTGAAGCTTTCTTT
NA TRBJ1-2 TRBV29-1 TRBD1 13 CSADRDRAYGYTF TGCAGCGCCGACAGGGATCGGGCCTATGGCTACACCTTC
NA TRBJ1-4 TRBV4-2 TRBD1 16 CASSQDVGQGNEKLFF TGTGCCAGCAGCCAAGATGTGGGACAGGGGAATGAAAAACTGTTTTTT
NA TRBJ2-3 TRBV9 TRBD1 16 CASSVEGGLPTDTQYF TGTGCCAGCAGCGTAGAAGGGGGCCTACCCACAGATACGCAGTATTTT
NA TRBJ2-6 TRBV18 TRBD2 22 CASSPMARASGIDYSGANVLTF TGTGCCAGCTCACCAATGGCGCGAGCTAGCGGGATTGATTACTCTGGGGCCAACGTCCTGACTTTC
NA TRBJ2-5 TRBV5-1 TRBD2 17 CASSFGISGGTRETQYF TGCGCCAGCAGCTTTGGTATTAGCGGGGGCACTAGAGAAACCCAGTACTTC
NA TRBJ1-2 TRBV7-8 TRBD1 14 CASSQDRIEVGYTF TGTGCCAGCAGCCAGGACAGGATAGAAGTTGGCTACACCTTC
NA TRBJ2-5 TRBV6-2/TRBV6-3 NA 14 CASSGTPLVETQYF TGTGCCAGCAGCGGGACACCCCTAGTGGAGACCCAGTACTTC
NA TRBJ1-1 TRBV6-5 NA 15 CASSYSILGGTEAFF TGTGCCAGCAGTTACTCCATTTTGGGGGGCACTGAAGCTTTCTTT
NA TRBJ1-1 TRBV12-5 NA 12 CASGSRGVEAFF TGTGCTAGTGGTTCCCGAGGGGTTGAAGCTTTCTTT
NA TRBJ1-1 TRBV3-1/TRBV3-2 NA 14 CASSRTGLNTEAFF TGTGCCAGCAGCCGAACAGGTCTGAACACTGAAGCTTTCTTT
NA TRBJ1-4 TRBV11-2 NA 12 CASSLGYEKLFF TGTGCCAGCAGCTTGGGCTACGAAAAACTGTTTTTT
NA TRBJ2-3 TRBV18 TRBD2 20 CASSRNQVGASGSRTDTQYF TGTGCCAGCTCACGTAACCAGGTTGGGGCTAGCGGGAGCCGGACAGATACGCAGTATTTT
once TRBJ2-3 TRBV19 NA 14 CASSSEGFTDTQYF TGTGCCAGTAGTTCAGAAGGTTTCACAGATACGCAGTATTTT